Shown below are 17 T cell receptor beta chains from a single sample sequenced in a study of T-cell reconstitution after alpha-beta-depleted transplantation in children. Unique molecular identifiers were built into the TCRbeta library. TCRdb redid the calling of the PCR reads with MiXCR, one entry per CDR3 protein. The sample comprises 420,000 or so distinct CDR3 sequences, roughly a tenth of which are singletons, and roughly 5.1% rests with the top ten. The material sequenced was PBMCs from the stem cell graft donor, taken from the stem cell graft. The receptors come from a human donor who donated a stem cell graft to a child with acute myeloid leukemia.

The gene calls are TRBV12-3 or TRBV12-4 and TRBJ2-1; D perhaps matches TRBD2 (6 bases). The V end was cut by 5 bases, the J end by 0 bases, with 14 bases between. The CDR3 has 16 amino acids. DNA of the CDR3: TGTGCCAGCAGTCCTAGCGAACCGAGCTCCTACAATGAGCAGTTCTTC. This sequence encodes CASSPSEPSSYNEQFF.

The chain links TRBV12-3 or TRBV12-4 to TRBJ1-1; D remains ambiguous. The CDR3 spans 11 residues. V lost 8 bases to trimming and J lost 10 bases, with 14 bases between them. The CDR3 DNA sequence: TGTGCCAGCGGCAACGGGCATGTAGCTTTCTTT. This gives the protein CASGNGHVAFF.

This clonotype showed up just a few times. V gene TRBV6-5 combines with J gene TRBJ2-3, with D maybe TRBD2 (6 bases). CDR1 MNHEY and CDR2 SVGAGI come from the germline V gene. Trimming removed 1 base at V and 0 bases at J, with 8 bases between. The CDR3 covers 15 residues. CDR3 amino acids: CASSYFGGSTDTQYF. Written as DNA, the CDR3 is TGTGCCAGCAGTTACTTCGGGGGAAGCACAGATACGCAGTATTTT.

This clonotype was detected ten times or more. V usage is TRBV7-2 and J usage is TRBJ2-3; a possible D gene is TRBD1 (6 bases). The CDR3 sequence is 15 residues long. The V gene lost 3 bases and the J gene lost 6 bases, with 16 bases spanning the gap. Per the germline V gene, CDR1 is SGHTA and CDR2 is FQGNSA. CDR3 coding DNA: TGTGCCAGCAGCTTTTCACAGGGCGGTAAGGATACGCAGTATTTT. Translation gives CASSFSQGGKDTQYF.

This chain uses TRBV7-9 with TRBJ2-7, with no clear D. The CDR3 sequence is 13 residues long. Germline V CDR1 and CDR2: SEHNR, FQNEAQ (reference sequence). Trimming took off 5 bases at V and 5 bases at J, with 13 bases between the two ends. The CDR3 spells CASSPAPYDEQYV. CDR3 sequence (DNA): TGTGCCAGCAGCCCCGCGCCCTATGACGAGCAGTACGTC.

This clonotype was seen a few times. V is TRBV29-1 and J is TRBJ2-7; D could derive from TRBD1 or TRBD2 (5 bases each). Germline V gene lookup returns CDR1 SQVTM and CDR2 ANQGSEA. The V gene lost 5 bases and the J gene lost 3 bases, with 17 bases spanning the gap. CDR3 length equals 14 residues. The CDR3 protein is CSVRDSGTYYEQYF. The CDR3 bases are TGCAGCGTTCGCGATTCCGGGACCTACTACGAGCAGTACTTC.

This chain links TRBV7-2 with TRBJ1-6, with D maybe TRBD1 (5 bases). Germline CDR1 reads SGHTA; CDR2 reads FQGNSA. The CDR3 is 14 residues long. V lost 4 bases to trimming and J lost 6 bases, with 10 bases between them. This CDR3 is CASSSGRINSPLHF. The CDR3 DNA follows: TGTGCCAGCAGCTCGGGACGGATTAATTCACCCCTCCACTTT. The full variable domain, rest sourced from reference TRBV7-2 and TRBJ1-6, is GAGVSQSPSNKVTEKGKDVELRCDPISGHTALYWYRQSLGQGLEFLIYFQGNSAPDKSGLPSDRFSAERTGGSVSTLTIQRTQQEDSAVYLCASSSGRINSPLHFGNGTRLTVT.

This clonotype was found a few times. The chain combines TRBV10-3 with TRBJ2-5, with 9 nucleotides matching TRBD1. The CDR3 extends over 15 amino acids. Germline CDR1 is ENHRY and CDR2 is SYGVKD. V lost 6 bases, J lost 4 bases, and 9 bases stayed unmatched. The CDR3 DNA sequence: TGTGCCATCAGGCAGGGACAGGGCGGGGGAGAGACCCAGTACTTC. This gives the protein CAIRQGQGGGETQYF.

This CDR3 is CASSLDNQETQYF. DNA for the CDR3: TGTGCCAGCAGCTTAGACAACCAAGAGACCCAGTACTTC. The rearrangement uses TRBV7-9 and TRBJ2-5; D unclear. With 1 base removed from V and 0 bases from J, the gap between germline ends came to 3 bases. The CDR3 length is 13 residues. Germline values: CDR1 SEHNR, CDR2 FQNEAQ (reference sequence).

The rearrangement uses TRBV20-1 and TRBJ1-1; the D is unclear. Germline V CDR1 and CDR2: DFQATT, SNEGSKA (reference sequence). CDR3 size: 13 residues. Trimming took off 1 base at V and 4 bases at J, with 10 bases between the two ends. CDR3: CSARAVGGTEAFF. The CDR3 nucleotides read TGCAGTGCTAGAGCGGTCGGAGGCACTGAAGCTTTCTTT.

This clonotype has ten or more counts. This chain connects TRBV9 to TRBJ1-2, with D perhaps matching TRBD1 (6 bases). The CDR3 totals 13 residues. Germline lookup yields CDR1 SGDLS and CDR2 YYNGEE. The V end was cut by 4 bases, the J end by 8 bases, with 15 bases between. CDR3 in amino acids: CASSPRWGQGYTF. The CDR3 DNA reads TGTGCCAGCAGCCCCCGATGGGGGCAAGGCTACACCTTC.

This clonotype was recorded at least ten times. The V and J genes are TRBV5-1 and TRBJ2-5, with TRBD2 as a possible D gene (6 bases). The ends were cut back, 0 bases at V and 5 bases at J, with 11 bases in the middle. The CDR3 has 14 amino acids. Germline V gene sequence: CDR1 SGHRS, CDR2 YFSETQ. As DNA, the CDR3 is TGCGCCAGCAGCTTGGTTGCGGGGTATGAGACCCAGTACTTC. Amino acids: CASSLVAGYETQYF.

At least ten counts were recorded for this clonotype. CDR3 protein: CASNKGTSGTLTEETQYF. DNA for the CDR3: TGTGCCAGCAATAAAGGGACTAGCGGGACCTTGACTGAAGAGACCCAGTACTTC. V usage is TRBV28 and J usage is TRBJ2-5; 13 bases are a match to TRBD2. Germline loops: CDR1 MDHEN, CDR2 SYDVKM. V lost 7 bases, J lost 3 bases, and 14 bases stayed unmatched. The CDR3 totals 18 residues.

In its sample, this clonotype was seen a few times. CDR3 in DNA: TGTGCCAGCAGCTTTGGCGGGACAGATGAAGCTTTCTTT. It codes for CASSFGGTDEAFF. The chain carries TRBV5-6 and TRBJ1-1; 7 bases fit TRBD1. CDR1 and CDR2 (germline): SGHDT, YYEEEE. V lost 2 bases and J lost 7; bases outside the gene matches: 5. This CDR3 spans 13 amino acids.

This clonotype occurred many times. The gene calls are TRBV29-1 and TRBJ2-1; 10 bases are shared with TRBD2. The V segment lost 7 bases and the J segment 0 bases; nucleotides outside the gene matches: 9. Germline CDR1 SQVTM, CDR2 ANQGSEA. This CDR3 is built from 16 residues. The CDR3 region is CSAPGASGSSYNEQFF. The CDR3 nucleotides read TGCAGCGCCCCCGGGGCTAGCGGGAGCTCCTACAATGAGCAGTTCTTC.

The J gene is TRBJ2-4, the V gene TRBV5-1, with no clear D. This CDR3 contains 14 residues. Germline CDR1 SGHRS, CDR2 YFSETQ. Trimming took 4 bases from V and 7 from J, leaving 15 bases between them. CDR3 amino acids: CASSASITVNIQYF. The CDR3 DNA reads TGCGCCAGCAGCGCTTCAATTACAGTGAACATTCAGTACTTC.

This chain connects TRBV10-3 to TRBJ1-2; TRBD1 aligns across 11 bases. The CDR3 length is 17 residues. Per germline, CDR1 ENHRY and CDR2 SYGVKD. V was pared by 10 bases and J by 0 bases, with 13 bases of the junction left unmatched. CDR3 DNA: TGTGCCACCCAAATTGCGGGACAGGGGGTTGCTAACTATGGCTACACCTTC. It encodes CATQIAGQGVANYGYTF.